These 22 T cell receptor beta chains originate from one sample sequenced in a study of shared clonotypes between healthy human individuals. TCRdb's copy holds only in-frame clones and misses some; the assay was immunoSEQ multiplex PCR. The repertoire holds 2 million to 3 million clones, with more than 85% as singletons. The sequenced sample was naive CD4+ T cells from PBMCs. Subset: CD45RA+ positively selected. The receptor source for this set is a young man in good health. Some clones in this sample may be carry-over from other donors' samples.

This chain links TRBV2 with TRBJ2-6; maybe TRBD1 (6 bases). Trimming pared 6 bases from V and 4 bases from J, leaving 13 bases between. The germline gives CDR1 SNHLY, CDR2 FYNNEI. This CDR3 contains 15 residues. The CDR3 bases are TGTGCCAGCAGGGTCAGGGGAACCGGGGCCAACGTCCTGACTTTC. Amino acids: CASRVRGTGANVLTF.

This sequence joins TRBV5-1 and TRBJ2-1; D unclear. Germline CDR1 reads SGHRS; CDR2 reads YFSETQ. The CDR3 extends over 13 amino acids. V lost 0 bases and J 6 bases, leaving 7 bases between the germline ends. CDR3: CASSLGALNEQFF. CDR3 nucleotide sequence: TGCGCCAGCAGCTTGGGGGCCCTCAATGAGCAGTTCTTC.

A single count supports this clone. V and J are TRBV5-1 and TRBJ2-5, with D possibly being TRBD1 (5 bases). The end of the DNA aligns better with TRBJ2-7, so the J call may be wrong. The CDR3 is 12 amino acids. Germline lookup yields CDR1 SGHRS and CDR2 YFSETQ. CDR3 in amino acids: CASSKDTYEQYF. CDR3 nucleotide sequence: TGCGCCAGCAGCAAGGACACCTACGAGCAGTACTTC.

The gene calls are TRBV5-1 and TRBJ2-1; TRBD2 aligns across 10 bases. Germline V CDR1 and CDR2: SGHRS, YFSETQ. This CDR3 has 15 residues. V shed 6 bases and J 6 bases; nucleotides not matched to a gene: 9. CDR3 residues: CASTYLAGAGNEQFF. In nucleotides, the CDR3 is TGCGCCAGCACGTACCTAGCGGGAGCCGGCAATGAGCAGTTCTTC.

This clone was seen only a few times. This rearrangement joins TRBV10-2 to TRBJ1-5, with D unresolved. This CDR3 region has 16 residues. Germline V gene data show CDR1 as WSHSY and CDR2 as SAAADI. The V end lost 0 bases, the J end lost 6 bases, and 15 bases lay between the germline ends. CDR3 protein: CASSESVWDWTQPQHF. CDR3 bases: TGCGCCAGCAGTGAGTCTGTGTGGGATTGGACTCAGCCCCAGCATTTT.

On this clone itself: Other DNA sequences in the same sample also yield this CDR3. The chain uses TRBV6-5 and TRBJ2-3; D is undetermined. The CDR3 spans 14 residues. CDR1 and CDR2 from the germline V gene are MNHEY and SVGAGI. Trimming took off 0 bases at V and 4 bases at J, with 8 bases between the two ends. The chain's CDR3 is CASSYSSRADTQYF. In nucleotides, the CDR3 is TGTGCCAGCAGTTACTCGAGCCGGGCAGATACGCAGTATTTT.

The chain recombines TRBV10-2 with TRBJ2-5; the D gene could be TRBD1 or TRBD2 (7 bases each). This CDR3 is built from 14 residues. Germline V gene lookup returns CDR1 WSHSY and CDR2 SAAADI. Trimming stripped 6 bases from V and 2 bases from J, with 13 bases between. The CDR3 loop is CASSLQGGQETQYF. The CDR3 DNA follows: TGCGCCAGCAGCCTCCAGGGGGGGCAAGAGACCCAGTACTTC.

This CDR3 is CASSPMDQSYEQYF. CDR3 coding DNA: TGTGCCAGCAGTCCAATGGACCAGTCCTACGAGCAGTACTTC. The V call is TRBV28, the J call TRBJ2-7; the D is unclear. The CDR3 runs to 14 residues. CDR1 is MDHEN and CDR2 is SYDVKM in the germline V gene. V lost 5 bases, J lost 1 base, and 12 bases lay in between. The whole variable domain, filled in from reference TRBV28 and TRBJ2-7, reads DVKVTQSSRYLVKRTGEKVFLECVQDMDHENMFWYRQDPGLGLRLIYFSYDVKMKEKGDIPEGYSVSREKKERFSLILESASTNQTSMYLCASSPMDQSYEQYFGPGTRLTVT.

The genes are TRBV14 and TRBJ2-3, with D perhaps TRBD1 or TRBD2 (5 bases each). CDR3 length: 17 amino acids. CDR1 and CDR2 from the germline V gene are SGHDN and FVKESK. V shed 3 bases and J shed 2 bases, with 18 bases lying between them. The CDR3 nucleotides are TGTGCCAGCAGCCATCCCTCGGGGCTCACCTCCACAGATACGCAGTATTTT. Translated, it gives CASSHPSGLTSTDTQYF. Full variable domain (remainder filled in from reference TRBV14 and TRBJ2-3): EAGVTQFPSHSVIEKGQTVTLRCDPISGHDNLYWYRRVMGKEIKFLLHFVKESKQDESGMPNNRFLAERTGGTYSTLKVQPAELEDSGVYFCASSHPSGLTSTDTQYFGPGTRLTVL.

The J gene is TRBJ1-1, the V gene TRBV28; D might be TRBD1 (5 bases). Germline V gene sequence: CDR1 MDHEN, CDR2 SYDVKM. The V end was cut by 5 bases, the J end by 1 base, with 17 bases between. This CDR3 region has 16 residues. The CDR3 bases are TGTGCCAGCAGTCAACCACGATGGGGGGGGAACACTGAAGCTTTCTTT. As protein: CASSQPRWGGNTEAFF.

The rearrangement joins TRBV11-1 to TRBJ2-3; D is unresolved. Germline CDR1 and CDR2: SGHAT and FQDESV (reference sequence). Trimming left V 9 bases short and J 2 bases short, with 9 bases between. This CDR3 region has 12 residues. The CDR3 region is CASRQNTDTQYF. Here the CDR3 DNA reads TGTGCCAGTAGGCAGAACACAGATACGCAGTATTTT.

V usage is TRBV5-1 and J usage is TRBJ2-1; 13 positions match TRBD2. Germline trimming cut 2 bases from V and 4 bases from J; bases unmatched to any gene: 6. Germline CDR1 and CDR2: SGHRS and YFSETQ. CDR3 length: 17 residues. DNA of the CDR3: TGCGCCAGCAGCTTAGGGACTAGCGGGGTGGGGTACAATGAGCAGTTCTTC. Its translation: CASSLGTSGVGYNEQFF.

For this clone: The sample has other DNA sequences that encode this CDR3 too. The chain uses TRBV5-1 and TRBJ1-1; D possibly corresponds to TRBD1 (6 bases). The CDR3 contains 14 residues. Germline lookup yields CDR1 SGHRS and CDR2 YFSETQ. V was clipped by 2 bases and J by 3 bases, with 11 bases between them. DNA for the CDR3: TGCGCCAGCAGCTTCAGGGGCCGGGACACTGAAGCTTTCTTT. Protein sequence: CASSFRGRDTEAFF.

The chain has TRBV6-5 and TRBJ1-6; D perhaps matches TRBD1 (5 bases). The ends were cut back, 11 bases at V and 1 base at J, with 12 bases in the middle. This CDR3 is 14 amino acids long. Germline V gene data show CDR1 as MNHEY and CDR2 as SVGAGI. The CDR3 reads CAARSGSYNSPLHF. The CDR3 region has the DNA TGTGCCGCTCGCTCAGGGTCCTATAATTCACCCCTCCACTTT.

The rearrangement uses TRBV5-4 and TRBJ2-1; TRBD2 is a possible D gene (6 bases). Trimming left V 1 base short and J 3 bases short, with 11 bases between. CDR1 and CDR2 from the germline V gene are SGHNT and YYREEE (reference sequence). The CDR3 sequence is 15 residues long. CDR3 protein: CASSLSGGVYNEQFF. CDR3 nucleotide sequence: TGTGCCAGCAGCTTGTCGGGCGGGGTCTACAATGAGCAGTTCTTC.

The DNA of the CDR3 is TGTGCCAGCAGTTACTCCCCTCACAATGAGCAGTTCTTC. Protein: CASSYSPHNEQFF. This sequence joins TRBV6-5 and TRBJ2-1; D is unclear. Germline V gives CDR1 MNHEY, CDR2 SVGAGI. The CDR3 is 13 residues long. The V and J ends lost 0 bases and 5 bases respectively, with 5 bases between them.

This chain joins TRBV19 and TRBJ2-3, with D tentatively TRBD2 (6 bases). Germline V gene lookup returns CDR1 LNHDA and CDR2 SQIVND (reference sequence). The V gene lost 1 base and the J gene lost 5 bases, with 13 bases spanning the gap. This CDR3 region has 15 residues. The DNA for the CDR3 is TGTGCCAGTAGTATAGGGCCCCGGGAGAGAGATACGCAGTATTTT. Its translation: CASSIGPRERDTQYF.

The chain uses TRBV5-1 and TRBJ2-7; D unclear. Trimming shortened V by 1 base and J by 0 bases, and 11 bases separated the two germline ends. The CDR3 loop spans 15 amino acids. From germline, CDR1 is SGHRS and CDR2 YFSETQ. CDR3 in DNA: TGCGCCAGCAGCTTGATGGGCAGCCGCTCCTACGAGCAGTACTTC. Translation: CASSLMGSRSYEQYF. The variable domain in full, with the rest retrieved from reference TRBV5-1 and TRBJ2-7, is KAGVTQTPRYLIKTRGQQVTLSCSPISGHRSVSWYQQTPGQGLQFLFEYFSETQRNKGNFPGRFSGRQFSNSRSEMNVSTLELGDSALYLCASSLMGSRSYEQYFGPGTRLTVT.

This chain links TRBV7-9 with TRBJ2-7, with 7 bases matching TRBD2. The CDR3 runs 16 residues. With V trimmed by 2 bases and J by 2 bases, 9 bases remained unmatched. Per germline, CDR1 SEHNR and CDR2 FQNEAQ (reference sequence). Written as DNA, the CDR3 is TGTGCCAGCAGCTTACAAGCGGGACTCGTAACCTACGAGCAGTACTTC. Encoded protein: CASSLQAGLVTYEQYF. The entire variable domain, with the rest obtained from reference TRBV7-9 and TRBJ2-7, is as follows: DTGVSQNPRHKITKRGQNVTFRCDPISEHNRLYWYRQTLGQGPEFLTYFQNEAQLEKSRLLSDRFSAERPKGSFSTLEIQRTEQGDSAMYLCASSLQAGLVTYEQYFGPGTRLTVT.

V is TRBV6-1 and J is TRBJ2-7; 9 bases map to TRBD1. CDR1 and CDR2 from the germline V gene are MNHNS and SASEGT. CDR3 size: 14 residues. V lost 6 bases to trimming and J lost 0 bases; unmatched junction nucleotides: 3. This CDR3 reads CASRRDRASYEQYF. The CDR3, as DNA: TGTGCCAGCAGAAGGGACAGGGCCTCCTACGAGCAGTACTTC.

The V and J genes are TRBV7-9 and TRBJ2-1; no reliable D call. Germline CDR1 reads SEHNR; CDR2 reads FQNEAQ (reference sequence). CDR3 length: 16 residues. V shed 0 bases and J shed 3 bases, with 12 bases lying between them. The CDR3 DNA is TGTGCCAGCAGCTTAGCGAATCTCCTGGACTACAATGAGCAGTTCTTC. Translating gives CASSLANLLDYNEQFF.

CDR3 residues: CASSQAGTSGRAAEQFF. The CDR3 coding sequence is TGTGCCAGCAGTCAAGCCGGGACTAGCGGGAGGGCCGCTGAGCAGTTCTTC. The chain employs TRBV11-3 and TRBJ2-1; 16 nucleotides align to TRBD2. The trim removed 6 bases at V and 9 bases at J, leaving 11 bases unmatched. The CDR3 consists of 17 residues. Germline loops: CDR1 SGHNT, CDR2 YENEEA.